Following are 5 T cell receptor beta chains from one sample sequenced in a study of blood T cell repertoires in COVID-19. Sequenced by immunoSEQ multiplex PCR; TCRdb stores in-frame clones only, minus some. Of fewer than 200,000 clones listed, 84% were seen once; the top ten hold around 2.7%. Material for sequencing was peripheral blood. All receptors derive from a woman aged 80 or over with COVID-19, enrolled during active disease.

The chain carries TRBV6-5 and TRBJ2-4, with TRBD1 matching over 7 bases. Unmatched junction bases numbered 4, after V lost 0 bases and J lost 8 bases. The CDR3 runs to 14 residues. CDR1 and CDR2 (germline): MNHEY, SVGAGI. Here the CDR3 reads CASSYSRQGHIQYF. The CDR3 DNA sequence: TGTGCCAGCAGTTACTCGAGACAGGGACACATTCAGTACTTC.

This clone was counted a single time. Here the CDR3 DNA reads TGTGCCAGCAGCTTAAGTACGGGGAGCAACTATGGCTACACCTTC. Protein product: CASSLSTGSNYGYTF. The J gene is TRBJ1-2, the V gene TRBV7-8; no firm D call. The CDR3 sequence is 15 residues long. Trimming shortened V by 2 bases and J by 2 bases, and 12 bases separated the two germline ends. Germline V gives CDR1 SGHVS, CDR2 FQNEAQ.

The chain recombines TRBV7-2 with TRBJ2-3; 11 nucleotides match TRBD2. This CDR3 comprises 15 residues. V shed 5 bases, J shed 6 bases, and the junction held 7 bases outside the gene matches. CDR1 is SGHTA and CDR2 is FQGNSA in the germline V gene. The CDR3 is CASSHPSGGKDTQYF. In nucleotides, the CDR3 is TGTGCCAGCAGCCACCCTAGCGGGGGGAAGGATACGCAGTATTTT.

The CDR3 bases are TGTGCCAGCAGCGTAGGGACTAGCACAGATACGCAGTATTTT. Translating gives CASSVGTSTDTQYF. The rearrangement joins TRBV9 to TRBJ2-3, with D possibly being TRBD2 (5 bases). Germline V gene data show CDR1 as SGDLS and CDR2 as YYNGEE. The CDR3 covers 14 residues. Trimming stripped 0 bases from V and 0 bases from J, with 5 bases between.

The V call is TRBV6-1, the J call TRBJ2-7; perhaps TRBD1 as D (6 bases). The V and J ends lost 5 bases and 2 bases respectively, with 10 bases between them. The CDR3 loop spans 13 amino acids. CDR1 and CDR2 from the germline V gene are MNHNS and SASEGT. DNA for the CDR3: TGTGCCAGCAGTAAACAGGGTCCCTACGAGCAGTACTTC. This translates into CASSKQGPYEQYF.